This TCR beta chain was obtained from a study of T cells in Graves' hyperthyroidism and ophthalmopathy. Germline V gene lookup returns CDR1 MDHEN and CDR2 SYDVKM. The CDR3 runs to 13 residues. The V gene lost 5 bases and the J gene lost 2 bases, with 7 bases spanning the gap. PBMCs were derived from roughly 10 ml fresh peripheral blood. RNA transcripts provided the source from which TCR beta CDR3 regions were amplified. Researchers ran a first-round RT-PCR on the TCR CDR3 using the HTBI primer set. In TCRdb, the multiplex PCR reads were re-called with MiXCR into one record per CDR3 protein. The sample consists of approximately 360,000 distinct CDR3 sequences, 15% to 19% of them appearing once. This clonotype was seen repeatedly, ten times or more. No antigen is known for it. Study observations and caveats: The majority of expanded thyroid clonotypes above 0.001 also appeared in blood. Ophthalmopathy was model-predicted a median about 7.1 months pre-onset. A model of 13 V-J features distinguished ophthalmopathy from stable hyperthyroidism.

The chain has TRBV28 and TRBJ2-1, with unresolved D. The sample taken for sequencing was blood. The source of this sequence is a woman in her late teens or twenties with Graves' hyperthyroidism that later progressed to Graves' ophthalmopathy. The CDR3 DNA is TGTGCCAGCAGTCAAAAACCCTACAATGAGCAGTTCTTC. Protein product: CASSQKPYNEQFF.